Below, 5 T cell receptor beta chains from the same sample are listed, as sequenced in a study of T cell changes during pregnancy in multiple sclerosis. Repertoires were generated with immunoSEQ multiplex PCR, while TCRdb's copy carries only in-frame clones and drops some. The sample yields around 47,000 clones, about 94% seen once. Specimen: CD8+ T cells from peripheral blood mononuclear cells, collected in the first trimester of pregnancy. Receptors originate from a female donor with multiple sclerosis, enrolled in a pregnancy study.

This clone was seen a few times. The CDR3: CASSSPGGDEKLFF. The CDR3 nucleotides are TGTGCCAGCAGCTCCCCAGGGGGAGATGAAAAACTGTTTTTT. The chain recombines TRBV11-2 with TRBJ1-4; the match to TRBD1 covers 7 bases. This CDR3 spans 14 amino acids. With 4 bases clipped from V and 6 bases from J, the junction kept 5 bases outside the gene matches. CDR1 and CDR2 (germline): SGHAT, FQNNGV.

The J gene is TRBJ1-1, the V gene TRBV15; D gene uncertain. V lost 0 bases, J lost 0 bases, and 14 bases lay in between. This CDR3 has 17 residues. CDR1 is LNHNV and CDR2 is YYDKDF in the germline V gene (reference sequence). The CDR3 loop reads CATSREVRLTMNTEAFF. CDR3 bases: TGTGCCACCAGCAGAGAGGTCAGGCTAACCATGAACACTGAAGCTTTCTTT.

The rearrangement joins TRBV4-2 to TRBJ2-5; D ambiguous. This CDR3 comprises 16 residues. CDR1 LGHNA and CDR2 YNFKEQ come from the germline V gene. V was shortened by 0 bases and J by 5 bases, with 16 bases between the two germline ends. The DNA of the CDR3 is TGTGCCAGCAGCCAAGATTGGCAGGATTTGTCGGAGACCCAGTACTTC. Translating gives CASSQDWQDLSETQYF.

The chain carries TRBV27 and TRBJ2-1; D remains unclear. The length of the CDR3 is 12 residues. The germline V gene has CDR1 MNHEY and CDR2 SMNVEV (reference sequence). Trimming took off 2 bases at V and 5 bases at J, with 4 bases between the two ends. This CDR3 is CASSLQNNEQFF. Written as DNA, the CDR3 is TGTGCCAGCAGTTTACAGAACAATGAGCAGTTCTTC.

This chain's CDR3 is CASSSWLVGANVLTF. CDR3 in DNA: TGTGCCAGCAGCTCCTGGCTGGTTGGGGCCAACGTCCTGACTTTC. The rearrangement joins TRBV13 to TRBJ2-6; D is ambiguous. V gave up 4 bases and J gave up 3 bases, with 10 bases separating them. Germline lookup yields CDR1 PRHDT and CDR2 FYEKMQ (reference sequence). The CDR3 has 15 amino acids.